The present T cell receptor (beta chain) was sequenced within a study of shared clonotypes between healthy human individuals. Profiling relied on immunoSEQ multiplex PCR, and the TCRdb table lists in-frame clones only, not all of them. The sample lists approximately 2.4 million clones; approximately 94% were seen once. The sample was naive CD4+ T cells sorted from blood. Stated subset: CD45RA+ positively selected. This receptor was obtained from a man between 18 and 35 years old in good health.

CDR3 sequence: CASSWVAGSDTQYF. CDR3 DNA sequence: TGTGCCAGCAGCTGGGTAGCGGGGTCAGATACGCAGTATTTT. This chain uses TRBV6-4 with TRBJ2-3; 8 bases fit TRBD2. The length of the CDR3 is 14 residues. Germline CDR1 reads MRHNA; CDR2 reads SNTAGT. V lost 6 bases, J lost 4 bases, and 6 bases stayed unmatched.